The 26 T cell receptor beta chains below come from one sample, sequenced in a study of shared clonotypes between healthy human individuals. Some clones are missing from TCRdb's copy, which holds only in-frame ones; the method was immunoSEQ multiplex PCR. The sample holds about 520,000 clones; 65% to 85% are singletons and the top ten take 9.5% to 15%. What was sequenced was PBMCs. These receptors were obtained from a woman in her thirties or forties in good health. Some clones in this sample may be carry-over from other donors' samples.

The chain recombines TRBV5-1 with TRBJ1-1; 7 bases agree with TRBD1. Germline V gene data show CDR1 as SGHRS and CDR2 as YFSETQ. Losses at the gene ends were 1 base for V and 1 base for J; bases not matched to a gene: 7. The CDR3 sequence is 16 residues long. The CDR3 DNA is TGCGCCAGCAGCTTGCAAGAGGGGGCTGCGAACACTGAAGCTTTCTTT. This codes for CASSLQEGAANTEAFF.

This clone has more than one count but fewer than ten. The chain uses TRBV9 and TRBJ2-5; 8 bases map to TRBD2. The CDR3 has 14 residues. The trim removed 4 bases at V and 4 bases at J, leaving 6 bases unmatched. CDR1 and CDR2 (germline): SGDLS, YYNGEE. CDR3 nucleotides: TGTGCCAGCAGCATCGGACTAGCTGGAGAGACCCAGTACTTC. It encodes CASSIGLAGETQYF.

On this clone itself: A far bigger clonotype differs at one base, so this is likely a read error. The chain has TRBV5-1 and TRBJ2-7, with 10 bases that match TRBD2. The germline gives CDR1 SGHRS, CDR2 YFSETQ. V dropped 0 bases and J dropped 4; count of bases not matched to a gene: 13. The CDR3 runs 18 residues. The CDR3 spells CASSLVDSGRTTPYEQYF. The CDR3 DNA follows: TGCGCCAGCAGCTTGGTGGATAGCGGGAGGACCACTCCTTACGAGCAGTACTTC.

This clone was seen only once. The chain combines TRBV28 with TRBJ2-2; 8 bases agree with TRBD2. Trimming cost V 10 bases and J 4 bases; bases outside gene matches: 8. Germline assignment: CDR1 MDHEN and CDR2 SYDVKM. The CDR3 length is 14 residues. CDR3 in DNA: TGTGCCATTGCAGCGGGAGAGAGCACCGGGGAGCTGTTTTTT. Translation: CAIAAGESTGELFF.

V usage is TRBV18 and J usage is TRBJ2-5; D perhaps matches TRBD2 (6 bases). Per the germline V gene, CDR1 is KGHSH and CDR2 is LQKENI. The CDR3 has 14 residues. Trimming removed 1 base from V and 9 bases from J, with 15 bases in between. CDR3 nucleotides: TGTGCCAGCTCACCACGGGACCAGTGGGGGGCCCAGTACTTC. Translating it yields CASSPRDQWGAQYF.

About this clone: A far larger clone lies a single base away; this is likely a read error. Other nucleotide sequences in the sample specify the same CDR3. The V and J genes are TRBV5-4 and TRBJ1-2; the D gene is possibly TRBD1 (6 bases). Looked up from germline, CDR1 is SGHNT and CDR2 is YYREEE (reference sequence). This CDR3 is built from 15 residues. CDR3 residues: CASSLARKGDYGYTF. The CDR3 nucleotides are TGTGCTAGCAGCTTGGCCCGGAAGGGGGACTATGGCTACACCTTC.

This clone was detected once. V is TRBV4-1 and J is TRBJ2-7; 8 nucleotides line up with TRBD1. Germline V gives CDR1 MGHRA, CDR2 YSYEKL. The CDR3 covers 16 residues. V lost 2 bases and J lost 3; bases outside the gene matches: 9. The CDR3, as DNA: TGCGCCAGCAGCCAACTTCGCGGACAGGGAGTCTACGAGCAGTACTTC. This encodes CASSQLRGQGVYEQYF.

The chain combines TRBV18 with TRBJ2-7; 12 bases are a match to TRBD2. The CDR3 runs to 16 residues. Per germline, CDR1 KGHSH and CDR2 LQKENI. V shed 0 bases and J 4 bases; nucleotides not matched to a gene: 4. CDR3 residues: CASSPPTSGRMYEQYF. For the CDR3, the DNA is TGTGCCAGCTCACCACCGACTAGCGGGAGAATGTACGAGCAGTACTTC.

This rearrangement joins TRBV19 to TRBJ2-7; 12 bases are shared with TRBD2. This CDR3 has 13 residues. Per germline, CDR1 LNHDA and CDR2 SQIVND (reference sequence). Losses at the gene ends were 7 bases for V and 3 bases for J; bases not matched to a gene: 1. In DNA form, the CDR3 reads TGTGCCAGTAAACTAGCGGGAGGCTACGAGCAGTACTTC. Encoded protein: CASKLAGGYEQYF.

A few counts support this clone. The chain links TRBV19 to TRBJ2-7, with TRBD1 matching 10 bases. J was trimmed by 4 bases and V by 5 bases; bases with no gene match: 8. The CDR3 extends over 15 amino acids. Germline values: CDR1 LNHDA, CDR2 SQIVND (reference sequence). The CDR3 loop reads CASSDRDRGRYEQYF. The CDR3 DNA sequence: TGTGCCAGTAGTGACCGGGACAGGGGTAGGTACGAGCAGTACTTC. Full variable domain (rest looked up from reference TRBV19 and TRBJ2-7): DGGITQSPKYLFRKEGQNVTLSCEQNLNHDAMYWYRQDPGQGLRLIYYSQIVNDFQKGDIAEGYSVSREKKESFPLTVTSAQKNPTAFYLCASSDRDRGRYEQYFGPGTRLTVT.

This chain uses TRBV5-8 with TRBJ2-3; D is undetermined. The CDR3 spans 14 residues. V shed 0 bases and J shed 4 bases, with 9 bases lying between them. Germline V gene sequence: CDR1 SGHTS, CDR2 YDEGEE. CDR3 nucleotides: TGTGCCAGCAGCTTGGGGCTTTCTGCAGATACGCAGTATTTT. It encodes CASSLGLSADTQYF.

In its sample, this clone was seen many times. CDR3 coding DNA: TGTGCCAGCAGTGAAGAGGGGGACAGGTATTCTGGCTATGAGCAGTTCTTC. Translated, it gives CASSEEGDRYSGYEQFF. The chain is built from TRBV2 and TRBJ2-1; 8 nucleotides align to TRBD1. After removal of 1 base from V and 8 bases from J, the junction contained 13 bases not matched to a gene. This CDR3 spans 17 amino acids. In germline, CDR1 is SNHLY, CDR2 FYNNEI. Complete variable domain (other parts from reference TRBV2 and TRBJ2-1): EPEVTQTPSHQVTQMGQEVILRCVPISNHLYFYWYRQILGQKVEFLVSFYNNEISEKSEIFDDQFSVERPDGSNFTLKIRSTKLEDSAMYFCASSEEGDRYSGYEQFFGPGTRLTVL.

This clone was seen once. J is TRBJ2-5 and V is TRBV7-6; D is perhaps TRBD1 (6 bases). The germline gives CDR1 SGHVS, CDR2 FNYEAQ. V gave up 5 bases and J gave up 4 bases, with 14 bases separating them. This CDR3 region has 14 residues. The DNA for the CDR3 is TGTGCCAGCAGCGGCCGAGGGGGACGAGAGACCCAGTACTTC. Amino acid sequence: CASSGRGGRETQYF.

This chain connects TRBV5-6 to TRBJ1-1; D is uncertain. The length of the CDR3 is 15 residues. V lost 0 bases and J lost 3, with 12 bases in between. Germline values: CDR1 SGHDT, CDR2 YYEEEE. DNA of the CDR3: TGTGCCAGCAGCTTGGATGTAGGACGGTACACTGAAGCTTTCTTT. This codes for CASSLDVGRYTEAFF. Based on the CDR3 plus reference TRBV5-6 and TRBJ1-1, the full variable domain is DAGVTQSPTHLIKTRGQQVTLRCSPKSGHDTVSWYQQALGQGPQFIFQYYEEEERQRGNFPDRFSGHQFPNYSSELNVNALLLGDSALYLCASSLDVGRYTEAFFGQGTRLTVV.

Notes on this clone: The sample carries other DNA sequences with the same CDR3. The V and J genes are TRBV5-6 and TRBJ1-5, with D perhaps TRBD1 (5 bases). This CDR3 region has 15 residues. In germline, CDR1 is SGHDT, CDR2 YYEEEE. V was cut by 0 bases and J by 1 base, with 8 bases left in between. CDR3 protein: CASSLGGRSNQPQHF. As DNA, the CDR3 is TGTGCCAGCAGCTTGGGGGGCAGGAGCAATCAGCCCCAGCATTTT.

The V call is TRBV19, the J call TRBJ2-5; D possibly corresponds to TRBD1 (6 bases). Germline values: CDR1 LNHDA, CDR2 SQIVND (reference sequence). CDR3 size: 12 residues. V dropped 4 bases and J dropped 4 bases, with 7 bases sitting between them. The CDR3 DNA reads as TGTGCCAGTAGTACCAGGGGAGAGACCCAGTACTTC. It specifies CASSTRGETQYF.

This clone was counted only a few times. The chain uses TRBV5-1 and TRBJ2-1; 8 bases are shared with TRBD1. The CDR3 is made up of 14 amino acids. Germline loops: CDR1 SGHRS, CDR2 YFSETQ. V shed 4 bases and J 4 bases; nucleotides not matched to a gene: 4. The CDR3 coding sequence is TGCGCCAGCAGCCAGGGGGCCCCTTACAATGAGCAGTTCTTC. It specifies CASSQGAPYNEQFF.

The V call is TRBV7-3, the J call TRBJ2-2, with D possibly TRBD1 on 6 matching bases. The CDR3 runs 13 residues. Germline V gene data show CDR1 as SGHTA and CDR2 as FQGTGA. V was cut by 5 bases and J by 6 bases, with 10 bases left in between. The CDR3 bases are TGTGCCAGCAGCACTCAGGGGTCCGGGGAGCTGTTTTTT. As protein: CASSTQGSGELFF.

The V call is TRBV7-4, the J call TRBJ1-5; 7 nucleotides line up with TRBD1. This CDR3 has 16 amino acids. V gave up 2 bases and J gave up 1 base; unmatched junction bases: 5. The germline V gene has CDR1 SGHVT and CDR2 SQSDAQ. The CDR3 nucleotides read TGTGCCAGCAGCTTAACCCCGGACAGGAGCAATCAGCCCCAGCATTTT. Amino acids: CASSLTPDRSNQPQHF.

CDR3 DNA: TGCGCCAGCAGCCCCACAGAATACAACTATGGCTACACCTTC. Protein product: CASSPTEYNYGYTF. The chain recombines TRBV4-3 with TRBJ1-2; D ambiguous. Germline lookup yields CDR1 LGHNA and CDR2 YSLEER. The CDR3 is made up of 14 amino acids. The germline V and J ends were trimmed by 4 bases and 2 bases, with 11 bases remaining between them.

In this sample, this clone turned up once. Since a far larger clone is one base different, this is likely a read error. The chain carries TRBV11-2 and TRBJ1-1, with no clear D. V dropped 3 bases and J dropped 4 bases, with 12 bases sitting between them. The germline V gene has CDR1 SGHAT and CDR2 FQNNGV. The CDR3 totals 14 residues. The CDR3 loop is CASSFVGASTEAFF. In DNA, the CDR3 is TGTGCCAGCAGCTTCGTGGGCGCGAGCACTGAAGCTTTCTTT.

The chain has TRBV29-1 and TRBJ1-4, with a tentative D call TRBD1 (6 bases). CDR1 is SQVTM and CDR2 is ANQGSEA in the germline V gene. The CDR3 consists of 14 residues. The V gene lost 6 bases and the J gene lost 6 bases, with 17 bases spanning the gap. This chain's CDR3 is CSVRGGRLDEKLFF. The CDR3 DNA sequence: TGCAGCGTACGGGGGGGGCGGTTGGATGAAAAACTGTTTTTT.

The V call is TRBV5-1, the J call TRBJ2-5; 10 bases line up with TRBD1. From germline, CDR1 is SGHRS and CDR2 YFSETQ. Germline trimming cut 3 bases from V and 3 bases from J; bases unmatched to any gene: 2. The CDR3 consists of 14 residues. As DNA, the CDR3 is TGCGCCAGCAGCTACGGGACAGGGGAAGAGACCCAGTACTTC. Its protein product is CASSYGTGEETQYF.

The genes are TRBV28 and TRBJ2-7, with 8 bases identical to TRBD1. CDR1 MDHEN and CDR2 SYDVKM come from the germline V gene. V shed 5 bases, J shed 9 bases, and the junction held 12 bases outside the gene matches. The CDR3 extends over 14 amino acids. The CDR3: CASSTSRTGLGQYF. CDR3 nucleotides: TGTGCCAGCAGTACGAGCAGGACAGGGCTGGGGCAGTACTTC.

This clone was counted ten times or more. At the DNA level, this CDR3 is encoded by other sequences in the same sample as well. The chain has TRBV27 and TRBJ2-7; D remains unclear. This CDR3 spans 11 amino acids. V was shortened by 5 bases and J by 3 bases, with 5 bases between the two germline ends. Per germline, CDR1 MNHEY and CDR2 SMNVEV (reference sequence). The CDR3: CASSTSYEQYF. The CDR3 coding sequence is TGTGCCAGCAGTACGAGCTACGAGCAGTACTTC.

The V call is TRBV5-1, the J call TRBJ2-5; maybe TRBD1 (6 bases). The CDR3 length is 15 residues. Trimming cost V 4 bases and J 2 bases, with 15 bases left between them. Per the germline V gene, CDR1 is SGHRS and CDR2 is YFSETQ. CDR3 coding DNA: TGCGCCAGCAGCCAAGGCGGACAGTCACAAGAGACCCAGTACTTC. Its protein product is CASSQGGQSQETQYF.